This T cell receptor beta chain was found in a study of memory CD4+ T cells and cytomegalovirus serostatus. With regard to this clone: Its target is unknown.

Study-level points and caveats: A US-trained random forest predicted CMV serostatus with median AUC approximately 0.9. The CMV-associated TCR signature appears largely within the CD4+ memory repertoire. CD4+ memory repertoires contained 67 of 164 reported CMV TCRbeta sequences.

Generated by immunoSEQ multiplex PCR, the TCRdb table keeps only in-frame clones and is missing some. The data contain 41,000 or so clones, around 79% of them singletons. The sort gate was single viable CD3+CD4+CD8-CD45RO+ cells for memory CD4+ T cells. The J segment lost 8 bases and the V segment lost 3 bases, leaving 7 bases of the junction unmatched. The CDR3 extends over 15 amino acids. CDR1 SGHVS and CDR2 FQNEAQ come from the germline V gene. The sequenced sample was memory CD4+ T cells from blood. This receptor was identified in an adult in good health and CMV-seronegative. The chain couples TRBV7-8 to TRBJ2-1, with 10 bases identical to TRBD2. CDR3 in amino acids: CASSFIAGGSDEQFF. The CDR3, as DNA: TGTGCCAGCAGCTTCATAGCGGGGGGATCGGATGAGCAGTTCTTC.